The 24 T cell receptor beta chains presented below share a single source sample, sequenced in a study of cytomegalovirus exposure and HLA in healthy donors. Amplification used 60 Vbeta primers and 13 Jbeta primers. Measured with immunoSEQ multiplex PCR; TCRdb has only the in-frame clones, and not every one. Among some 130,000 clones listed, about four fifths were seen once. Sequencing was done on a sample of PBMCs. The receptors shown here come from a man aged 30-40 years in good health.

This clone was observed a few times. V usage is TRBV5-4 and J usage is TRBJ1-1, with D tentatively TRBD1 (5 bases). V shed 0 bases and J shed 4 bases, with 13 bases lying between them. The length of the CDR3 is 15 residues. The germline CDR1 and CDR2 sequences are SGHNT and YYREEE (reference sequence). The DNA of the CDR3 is TGTGCCAGCAGCTTGGTGCCAGGGTCCCCCACTGAAGCTTTCTTT. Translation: CASSLVPGSPTEAFF.

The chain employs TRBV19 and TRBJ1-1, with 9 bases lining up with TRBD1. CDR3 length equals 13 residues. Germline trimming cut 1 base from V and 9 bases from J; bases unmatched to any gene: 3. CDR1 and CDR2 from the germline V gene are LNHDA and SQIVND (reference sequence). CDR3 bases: TGTGCCAGTAGTATAGTAGGGACAGGGCAAGCTTTCTTT. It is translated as CASSIVGTGQAFF.

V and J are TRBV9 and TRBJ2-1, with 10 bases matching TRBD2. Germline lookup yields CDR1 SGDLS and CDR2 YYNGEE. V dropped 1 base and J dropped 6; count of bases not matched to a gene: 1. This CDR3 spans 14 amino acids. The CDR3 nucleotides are TGTGCCAGCAGCGTACTAGCGGGAGTCAATGAGCAGTTCTTC. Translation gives CASSVLAGVNEQFF.

The DNA of the CDR3 is TGTGCCAGCAGTGGGAGCACTGAAGCTTTCTTT. Amino acid sequence: CASSGSTEAFF. The rearrangement links TRBV13 to TRBJ1-1; D is ambiguous. Germline CDR1 reads PRHDT; CDR2 reads FYEKMQ (reference sequence). Trimming removed 6 bases at V and 4 bases at J, with 6 bases between. The length of the CDR3 is 11 residues.

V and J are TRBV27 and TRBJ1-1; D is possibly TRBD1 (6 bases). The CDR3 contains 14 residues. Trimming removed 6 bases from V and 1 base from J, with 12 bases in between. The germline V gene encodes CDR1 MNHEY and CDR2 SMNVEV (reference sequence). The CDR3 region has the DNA TGTGCCAGCAGACCCGACAGGCCGAACACTGAAGCTTTCTTT. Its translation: CASRPDRPNTEAFF.

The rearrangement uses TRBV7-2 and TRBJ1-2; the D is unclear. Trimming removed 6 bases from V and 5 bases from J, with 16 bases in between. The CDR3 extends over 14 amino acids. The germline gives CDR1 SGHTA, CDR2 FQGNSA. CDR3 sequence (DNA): TGTGCCAGCAGTCCCCCCAATGGTCGGTATGGCTACACCTTC. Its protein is CASSPPNGRYGYTF.

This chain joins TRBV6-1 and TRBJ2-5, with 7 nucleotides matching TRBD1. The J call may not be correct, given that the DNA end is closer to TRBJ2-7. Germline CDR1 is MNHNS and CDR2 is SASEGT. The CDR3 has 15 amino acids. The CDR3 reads CASREMGQNFYEQYF. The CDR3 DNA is TGTGCCAGCAGGGAGATGGGACAGAACTTCTACGAGCAGTACTTC.

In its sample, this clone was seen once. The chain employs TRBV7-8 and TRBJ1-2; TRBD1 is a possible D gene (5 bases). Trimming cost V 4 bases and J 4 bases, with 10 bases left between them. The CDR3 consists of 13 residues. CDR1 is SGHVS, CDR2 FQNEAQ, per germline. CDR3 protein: CASSSTATYGYTF. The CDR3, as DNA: TGTGCCAGCAGCTCGACAGCGACCTATGGCTACACCTTC.

The DNA for the CDR3 is TGTGCCAGGGGGAAAGGGGGCCCCGGGCCCGTTCAGCCCCAGCATTTT. The encoded protein is CARGKGGPGPVQPQHF. V gene TRBV7-9 combines with J gene TRBJ1-5; 7 bases are a match to TRBD1. CDR1 and CDR2 from the germline V gene are SEHNR and FQNEAQ (reference sequence). This CDR3 is built from 16 residues. V shed 9 bases, J shed 6 bases, and the junction held 17 bases outside the gene matches.

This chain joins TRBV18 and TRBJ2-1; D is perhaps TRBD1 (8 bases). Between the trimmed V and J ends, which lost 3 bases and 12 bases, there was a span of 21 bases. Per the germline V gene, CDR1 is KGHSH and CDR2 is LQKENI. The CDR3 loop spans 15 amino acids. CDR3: CASSPAQGGPGVQFF. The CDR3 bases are TGTGCCAGCTCACCCGCACAGGGGGGGCCTGGGGTGCAGTTCTTC.

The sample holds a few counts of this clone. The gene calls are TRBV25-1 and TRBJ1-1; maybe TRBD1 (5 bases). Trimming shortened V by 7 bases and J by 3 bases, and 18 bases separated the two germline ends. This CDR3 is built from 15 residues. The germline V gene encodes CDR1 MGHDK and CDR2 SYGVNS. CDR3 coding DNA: TGTGCCAGCACCCCGGGATGGGCGGGGGACACTGAAGCTTTCTTT. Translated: CASTPGWAGDTEAFF.

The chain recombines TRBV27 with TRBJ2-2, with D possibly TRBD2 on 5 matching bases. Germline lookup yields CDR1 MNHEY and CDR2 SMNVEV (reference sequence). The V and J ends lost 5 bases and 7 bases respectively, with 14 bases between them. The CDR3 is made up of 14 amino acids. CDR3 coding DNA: TGTGCCAGCAGTCAGTGGGAGACCAACGGGGAGCTGTTTTTT. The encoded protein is CASSQWETNGELFF.

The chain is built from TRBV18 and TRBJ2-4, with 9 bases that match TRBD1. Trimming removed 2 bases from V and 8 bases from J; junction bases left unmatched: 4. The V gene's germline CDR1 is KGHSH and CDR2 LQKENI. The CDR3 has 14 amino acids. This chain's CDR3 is CASSPRDRDDIQYF. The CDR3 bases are TGTGCCAGCTCACCAAGGGACAGGGATGACATTCAGTACTTC.

The CDR3 region is CASSPGGGGLGEQYF. The DNA of the CDR3 is TGTGCCAGCAGCCCCGGGGGAGGGGGTTTGGGGGAGCAGTACTTC. V usage is TRBV11-2 and J usage is TRBJ2-7; possibly TRBD2 for D (7 bases). Trimming pared 5 bases from V and 7 bases from J, leaving 21 bases between. The germline V gene encodes CDR1 SGHAT and CDR2 FQNNGV. This CDR3 comprises 15 residues.

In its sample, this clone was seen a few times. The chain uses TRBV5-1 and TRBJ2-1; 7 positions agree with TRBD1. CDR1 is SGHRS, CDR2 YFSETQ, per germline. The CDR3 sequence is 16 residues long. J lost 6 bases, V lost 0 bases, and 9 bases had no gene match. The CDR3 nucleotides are TGCGCCAGCAGCTTGGACCCAGGGGGAAGTCCCAATGAGCAGTTCTTC. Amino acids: CASSLDPGGSPNEQFF.

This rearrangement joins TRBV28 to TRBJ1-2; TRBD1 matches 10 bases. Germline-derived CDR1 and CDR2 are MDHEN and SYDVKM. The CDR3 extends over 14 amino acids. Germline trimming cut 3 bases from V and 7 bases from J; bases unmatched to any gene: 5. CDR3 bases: TGTGCCAGCAGTTTGGGGACAGGGGTGCGTGGCTACACCTTC. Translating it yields CASSLGTGVRGYTF.

CDR3 sequence reads: CASSWGGAQPQHF. Written as DNA, the CDR3 is TGTGCCAGCAGCTGGGGCGGGGCCCAGCCCCAGCATTTT. This chain joins TRBV5-8 and TRBJ1-5; possible D gene TRBD1, 5 bases. V lost 3 bases and J lost 7, with 11 bases in between. Germline V gene sequence: CDR1 SGHTS, CDR2 YDEGEE. This CDR3 contains 13 residues.

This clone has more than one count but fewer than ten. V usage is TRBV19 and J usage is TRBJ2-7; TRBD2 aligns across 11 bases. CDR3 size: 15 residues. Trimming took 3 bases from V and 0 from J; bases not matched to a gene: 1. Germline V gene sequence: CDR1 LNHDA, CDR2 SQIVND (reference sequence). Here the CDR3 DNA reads TGTGCCAGTAGTATCACTAGCGGGAGCTCCTACGAGCAGTACTTC. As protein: CASSITSGSSYEQYF.

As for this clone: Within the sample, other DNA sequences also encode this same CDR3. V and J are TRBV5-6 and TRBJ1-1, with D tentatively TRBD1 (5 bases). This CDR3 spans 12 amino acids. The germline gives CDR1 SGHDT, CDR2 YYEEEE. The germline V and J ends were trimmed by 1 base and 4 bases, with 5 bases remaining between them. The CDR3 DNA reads TGTGCCAGCAGCTTGAGGGGCACTGAAGCTTTCTTT. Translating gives CASSLRGTEAFF.

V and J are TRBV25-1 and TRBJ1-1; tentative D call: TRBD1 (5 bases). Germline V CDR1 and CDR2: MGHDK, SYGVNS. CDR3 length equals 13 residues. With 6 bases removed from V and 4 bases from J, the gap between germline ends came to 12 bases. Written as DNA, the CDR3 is TGTGCCAGCAGACATCGGGGGAGCACTGAAGCTTTCTTT. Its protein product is CASRHRGSTEAFF.

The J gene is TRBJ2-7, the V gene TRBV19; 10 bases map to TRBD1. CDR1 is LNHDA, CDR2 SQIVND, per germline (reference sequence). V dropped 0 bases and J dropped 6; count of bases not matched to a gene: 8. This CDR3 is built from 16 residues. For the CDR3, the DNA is TGTGCCAGTAGTATAGATAGTGGGACAGGGGCGGTCGAGCAGTACTTC. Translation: CASSIDSGTGAVEQYF.

CDR3 in DNA: TGCGCCAGCAGCGTCCTGAGTAAACTGTTTTTT. This gives the protein CASSVLSKLFF. V usage is TRBV5-1 and J usage is TRBJ1-4; no clear D. Trimming removed 4 bases from V and 11 bases from J, with 9 bases in between. The CDR3 is 11 residues long. Germline V gene data show CDR1 as SGHRS and CDR2 as YFSETQ.

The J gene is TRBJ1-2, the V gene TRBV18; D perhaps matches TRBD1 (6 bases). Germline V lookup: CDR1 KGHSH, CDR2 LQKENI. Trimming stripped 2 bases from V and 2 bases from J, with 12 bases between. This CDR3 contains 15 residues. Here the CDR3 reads CASSPLQGPNYGYTF. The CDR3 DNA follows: TGTGCCAGCTCACCATTACAGGGCCCAAACTATGGCTACACCTTC.

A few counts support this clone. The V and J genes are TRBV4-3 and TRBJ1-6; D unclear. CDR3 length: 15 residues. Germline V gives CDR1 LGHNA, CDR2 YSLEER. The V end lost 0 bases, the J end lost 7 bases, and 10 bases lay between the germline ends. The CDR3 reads CASSQDLPENSPLHF. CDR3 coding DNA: TGCGCCAGCAGCCAAGATCTGCCGGAGAATTCACCCCTCCACTTT.